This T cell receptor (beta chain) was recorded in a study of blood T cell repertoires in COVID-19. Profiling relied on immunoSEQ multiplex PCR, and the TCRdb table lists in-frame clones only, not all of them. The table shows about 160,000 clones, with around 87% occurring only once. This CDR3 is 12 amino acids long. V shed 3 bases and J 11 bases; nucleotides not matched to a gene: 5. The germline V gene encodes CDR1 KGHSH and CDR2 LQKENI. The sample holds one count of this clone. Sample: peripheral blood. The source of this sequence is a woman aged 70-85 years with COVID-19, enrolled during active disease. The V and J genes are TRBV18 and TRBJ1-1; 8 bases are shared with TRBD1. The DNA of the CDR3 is TGTGCCAGCTCACCTCCAGGGACAGGTGCTTTCTTT. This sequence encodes CASSPPGTGAFF.